This T cell receptor beta chain stems from a study of blood T cell repertoires in COVID-19. Across the whole study: T cells, B-cell-depleted T cells, or PBMCs provided the cDNA or gDNA that served as material.

CDR1 is SGDLS, CDR2 YYNGEE, per germline. The CDR3 sequence is 16 residues long. V dropped 4 bases and J dropped 4; count of bases not matched to a gene: 10. As processed by the authors: By means of reference gene primer amplification, nucleated cell counts were estimated. The protocol was immunoSEQ multiplex PCR, while the TCRdb copy is restricted to in-frame clones and leaves out a portion. That table furnishes V, J and clone size, whereas the DNA furnished D and trimming. The sample has about 140,000 clones; approximately 80% are singletons. Input material: peripheral blood. The V call is TRBV9, the J call TRBJ2-1; 8 bases map to TRBD2. The sequence came from a human donor in a cohort sampled during active COVID-19. DNA of the CDR3: TGTGCCAGCAGCTTACGTTCCGGGACTAGTTACAATGAGCAGTTCTTC. This gives the protein CASSLRSGTSYNEQFF.